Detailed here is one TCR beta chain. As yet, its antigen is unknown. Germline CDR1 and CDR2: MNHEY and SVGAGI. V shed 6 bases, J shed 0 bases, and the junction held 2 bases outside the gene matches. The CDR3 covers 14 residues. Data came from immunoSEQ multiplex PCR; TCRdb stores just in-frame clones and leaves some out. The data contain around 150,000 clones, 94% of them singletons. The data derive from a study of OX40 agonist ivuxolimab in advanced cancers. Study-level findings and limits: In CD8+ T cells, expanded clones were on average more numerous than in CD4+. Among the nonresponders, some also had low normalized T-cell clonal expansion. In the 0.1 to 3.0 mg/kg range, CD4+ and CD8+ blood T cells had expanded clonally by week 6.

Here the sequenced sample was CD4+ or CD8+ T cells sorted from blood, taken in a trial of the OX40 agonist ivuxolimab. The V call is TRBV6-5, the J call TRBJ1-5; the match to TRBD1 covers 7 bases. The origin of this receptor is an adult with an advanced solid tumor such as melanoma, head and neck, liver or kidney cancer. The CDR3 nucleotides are TGTGCCAGCAGACGGGACAGTAGCAATCAGCCCCAGCATTTT. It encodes CASRRDSSNQPQHF.